A single sample gave rise to the 16 T cell receptor beta chains below, sequenced in a study of fetal regulatory T cell absence and autoimmunity. This table comes from immunoSEQ multiplex PCR, and its TCRdb copy is limited to in-frame clones, with some not included. The sample has around 45,000 clones; about four fifths are singletons. Sequences were obtained from cord blood. These receptors were taken from a newborn boy with IPEX syndrome.

The sample holds a few counts of this clone. This chain connects TRBV25-1 to TRBJ2-7, with D unclear. The germline V gene has CDR1 MGHDK and CDR2 SYGVNS. The V end was cut by 1 base, the J end by 6 bases, with 7 bases between. The CDR3 has 12 residues. The CDR3 reads CASSESGSEQYF. DNA of the CDR3: TGTGCCAGCAGTGAATCAGGAAGCGAGCAGTACTTC.

The chain links TRBV5-1 to TRBJ1-1, with 9 bases identical to TRBD1. Germline values: CDR1 SGHRS, CDR2 YFSETQ. J was trimmed by 8 bases and V by 0 bases; bases with no gene match: 5. There are 14 residues in the CDR3. CDR3 DNA sequence: TGCGCCAGCAGCTTGGGGGACAGGGTGCGCGAAGCTTTCTTT. Its protein product is CASSLGDRVREAFF.

In its sample, this clone was seen once. The chain is built from TRBV2 and TRBJ1-4; 7 bases fit TRBD1. CDR1 and CDR2 (germline): SNHLY, FYNNEI. This CDR3 is built from 16 residues. V lost 6 bases, J lost 0 bases, and 7 bases stayed unmatched. This CDR3 is CASRTGRGATNEKLFF. DNA of the CDR3: TGTGCCAGCAGGACAGGGAGAGGAGCAACTAATGAAAAACTGTTTTTT.

This clone appeared a few times. This sequence joins TRBV5-1 and TRBJ2-5, with 16 bases fitting TRBD2. Germline lookup yields CDR1 SGHRS and CDR2 YFSETQ. V dropped 4 bases and J dropped 5; count of bases not matched to a gene: 5. The CDR3 is 16 residues long. This CDR3 reads CASSLPGLAGGETQYF. The DNA for the CDR3 is TGCGCCAGCAGCCTACCGGGACTAGCGGGGGGGGAGACCCAGTACTTC.

The rearrangement joins TRBV6-6 to TRBJ2-3; TRBD1 matches 8 bases. From germline, CDR1 is MNHNY and CDR2 SVGAGI (reference sequence). Trimming removed 4 bases from V and 4 bases from J; junction bases left unmatched: 7. This CDR3 is built from 15 residues. In DNA, the CDR3 is TGTGCCAGCAGTTTCCCCAGGGGGCTGGCAGATACGCAGTATTTT. Protein product: CASSFPRGLADTQYF.

V and J are TRBV13 and TRBJ1-2; 9 positions match TRBD1. Germline CDR1 reads PRHDT; CDR2 reads FYEKMQ (reference sequence). This CDR3 region has 15 residues. Germline trimming cut 4 bases from V and 1 base from J; bases unmatched to any gene: 4. Here the CDR3 reads CASSWGQGGNYGYTF. The CDR3 DNA reads as TGTGCCAGCAGCTGGGGACAGGGTGGTAACTATGGCTACACCTTC.

The genes are TRBV10-2 and TRBJ2-7; tentative D call: TRBD1 (5 bases). Trimming stripped 6 bases from V and 2 bases from J, with 5 bases between. CDR3 length: 11 residues. CDR1 and CDR2 from the germline V gene are WSHSY and SAAADI. CDR3 amino acids: CASRDTYEQYF. CDR3 nucleotide sequence: TGCGCCAGCAGGGACACCTACGAGCAGTACTTC.

The J gene is TRBJ2-3, the V gene TRBV7-2; a possible D gene is TRBD2 (6 bases). Germline CDR1 SGHTA, CDR2 FQGNSA. The CDR3 sequence is 15 residues long. Trimming removed 4 bases from V and 1 base from J, with 12 bases in between. The CDR3 bases are TGTGCCAGCAGCTGCTGCACGGGGGGCACAGATACGCAGTATTTT. As protein: CASSCCTGGTDTQYF.

The rearrangement uses TRBV7-2 and TRBJ1-6, with D uncertain. Germline lookup yields CDR1 SGHTA and CDR2 FQGNSA. Trimming cost V 5 bases and J 4 bases, with 9 bases left between them. This CDR3 is 14 amino acids long. The CDR3 nucleotides are TGTGCCAGCAGCCCCTACAAATATAATTCACCCCTCCACTTT. It translates to CASSPYKYNSPLHF.

The rearrangement uses TRBV10-2 and TRBJ2-7; D is tentatively TRBD1 or TRBD2 (5 bases each). The CDR3 is 15 amino acids. CDR1 and CDR2 from the germline V gene are WSHSY and SAAADI. Deletions cut 6 bases from V and 7 bases from J, with 22 bases between. In nucleotides, the CDR3 is TGCGCCAGCAGGAAGAGGGACGCCCCCGGAGAGGAGCAGTACTTC. It encodes CASRKRDAPGEEQYF.

The chain recombines TRBV6-1 with TRBJ2-1, with TRBD1 identical over 12 bases. With V trimmed by 4 bases and J by 5 bases, 3 bases remained unmatched. The CDR3 is 15 residues long. CDR1 and CDR2 from the germline V gene are MNHNS and SASEGT. CDR3 coding DNA: TGTGCCAGCAGTGGGGACAGGGGGCCCCACAATGAGCAGTTCTTC. Translation: CASSGDRGPHNEQFF.

The chain is built from TRBV4-1 and TRBJ2-1, with TRBD2 as a possible D gene (5 bases). V lost 1 base and J lost 7, with 8 bases in between. The CDR3 spans 13 residues. Germline V gives CDR1 MGHRA, CDR2 YSYEKL. The CDR3, as DNA: TGCGCCAGCAGCCAAGGGCTAGCAAATGAGCAGTTCTTC. Translation gives CASSQGLANEQFF.

V usage is TRBV27 and J usage is TRBJ2-3; D gene ambiguous. The CDR3 totals 13 residues. Germline V gene lookup returns CDR1 MNHEY and CDR2 SMNVEV (reference sequence). Trimming stripped 3 bases from V and 3 bases from J, with 7 bases between. CDR3 nucleotides: TGTGCCAGCAGTTTTGTTAGGACAGATACGCAGTATTTT. Its translation: CASSFVRTDTQYF.

V gene TRBV27 combines with J gene TRBJ2-5, with 10 bases lining up with TRBD1. The trim removed 5 bases at V and 2 bases at J, leaving 5 bases unmatched. The germline gives CDR1 MNHEY, CDR2 SMNVEV (reference sequence). CDR3 size: 15 residues. As DNA, the CDR3 is TGTGCCAGCAGTCCCCGGGACAGGGGTCAAGAGACCCAGTACTTC. This gives the protein CASSPRDRGQETQYF.

V is TRBV29-1 and J is TRBJ1-3; no clear D. V was shortened by 4 bases and J by 2 bases, with 6 bases between the two germline ends. The V gene's germline CDR1 is SQVTM and CDR2 ANQGSEA. CDR3 size: 12 residues. Here the CDR3 DNA reads TGCAGCGTTGGGGGAGCTGGAAACACCATATATTTT. It specifies CSVGGAGNTIYF.

The chain employs TRBV5-1 and TRBJ2-5, with D possibly TRBD1 on 5 matching bases. The CDR3 sequence is 13 residues long. The ends were cut back, 6 bases at V and 5 bases at J, with 14 bases in the middle. From germline, CDR1 is SGHRS and CDR2 YFSETQ. The CDR3 coding sequence is TGCGCCAGCATGACAGAGGTTCTTGAGACCCAGTACTTC. The encoded protein is CASMTEVLETQYF. Supplemented by reference TRBV5-1 and TRBJ2-5, the full variable domain reads KAGVTQTPRYLIKTRGQQVTLSCSPISGHRSVSWYQQTPGQGLQFLFEYFSETQRNKGNFPGRFSGRQFSNSRSEMNVSTLELGDSALYLCASMTEVLETQYFGPGTRLLVL.